This TCR beta chain appears in the sequencing data of a study of regulatory dendritic cells for organ transplantation. For the study at large: Day 6 dendritic cell cultures were stimulated with LPS.

The method was immunoSEQ multiplex PCR; TCRdb's version includes in-frame clones alone and lacks a portion of them. The sample contains fewer than 8,500 clones, 65% to 75% of which appear only once. Sorted subsets were CFSE-labeled and cultured about 5 days with allogeneic dendritic cells. Remarks on this clone: Its antigen remains unidentified.

The CDR3 sequence is 12 residues long. Trimming pared 1 base from V and 0 bases from J, leaving 2 bases between. Germline V lookup: CDR1 SGHDT, CDR2 YYEEEE. The TCR comes from a human donor in good health. Sequenced: memory CD4+ T cells from blood cultured with dendritic cells. The subset denotes: CD45RO+ memory T cells. J is TRBJ2-7 and V is TRBV5-6; no definite D call. The CDR3 nucleotides are TGTGCCAGCAGCTTGTACTCCTACGAGCAGTACTTC. It translates to CASSLYSYEQYF. Filled out from reference TRBV5-6 and TRBJ2-7, the complete variable domain reads DAGVTQSPTHLIKTRGQQVTLRCSPKSGHDTVSWYQQALGQGPQFIFQYYEEEERQRGNFPDRFSGHQFPNYSSELNVNALLLGDSALYLCASSLYSYEQYFGPGTRLTVT.